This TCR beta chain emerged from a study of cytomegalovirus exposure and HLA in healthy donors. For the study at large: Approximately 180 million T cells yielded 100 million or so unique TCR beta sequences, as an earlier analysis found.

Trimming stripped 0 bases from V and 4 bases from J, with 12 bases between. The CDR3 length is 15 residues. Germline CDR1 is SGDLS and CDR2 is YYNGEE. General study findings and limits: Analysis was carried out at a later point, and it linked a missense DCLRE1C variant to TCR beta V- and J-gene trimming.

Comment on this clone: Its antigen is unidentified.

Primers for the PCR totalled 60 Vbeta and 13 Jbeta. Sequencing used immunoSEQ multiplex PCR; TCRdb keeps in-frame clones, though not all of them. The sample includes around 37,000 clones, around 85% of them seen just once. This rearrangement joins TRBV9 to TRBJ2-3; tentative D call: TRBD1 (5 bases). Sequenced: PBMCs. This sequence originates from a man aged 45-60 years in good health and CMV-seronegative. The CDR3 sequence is CASSVEASRADTQYF. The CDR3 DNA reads TGTGCCAGCAGCGTAGAGGCCAGCAGGGCAGATACGCAGTATTTT.